These 17 T cell receptor beta chains originate from one sample sequenced in a study of CD4 T cells in relation to SARS-CoV-2 and coronaviruses. The repertoire was sequenced with immunoSEQ multiplex PCR; TCRdb's copy has only in-frame clones and lacks some. The profile shows tens of thousands of clones, under 80% of them singletons. The antigens of these receptors remain unknown. Sequencing input: memory CD4+ T cells from PBMCs, cultured in vitro. The receptors stem from an adult with COVID-19.

V gene TRBV7-2 combines with J gene TRBJ1-5; D remains ambiguous. V gave up 1 base and J gave up 7 bases, with 8 bases separating them. Germline CDR1 and CDR2: SGHTA and FQGNSA. The CDR3 runs to 13 residues. CDR3 coding DNA: TGTGCCAGCAGCTTAGAGGTGGCACAGCCCCAGCATTTT. Encoded protein: CASSLEVAQPQHF.

J is TRBJ2-1 and V is TRBV10-3; D is possibly TRBD1 or TRBD2 (5 bases each). Trimming took 4 bases from V and 5 from J, leaving 24 bases between them. Germline V gives CDR1 ENHRY, CDR2 SYGVKD. The CDR3 is 18 amino acids. In DNA, the CDR3 is TGTGCCATCAGTGGGCGGCTGACTACAGGACTGGGAGACAATGAGCAGTTCTTC. The encoded protein is CAISGRLTTGLGDNEQFF.

The genes are TRBV2 and TRBJ1-2; 9 bases align to TRBD1. CDR3 length equals 16 residues. The germline V gene encodes CDR1 SNHLY and CDR2 FYNNEI. V shed 2 bases, J shed 4 bases, and the junction held 8 bases outside the gene matches. CDR3 in amino acids: CASSERGQGKGYGYTF. CDR3 coding DNA: TGTGCCAGCAGTGAAAGGGGACAGGGAAAAGGCTATGGCTACACCTTC.

The CDR3, as DNA: TGTGCCAGCAGGAAGGGGGGAACAGGGTCCGAGCAGTACTTC. Residues: CASRKGGTGSEQYF. This rearrangement joins TRBV7-2 to TRBJ2-7, with D perhaps TRBD1 or TRBD2 (6 bases each). The V end was cut by 6 bases, the J end by 6 bases, with 18 bases between. In germline, CDR1 is SGHTA, CDR2 FQGNSA. The CDR3 sequence is 14 residues long.

This sequence joins TRBV5-1 and TRBJ2-3, with D tentatively TRBD1 (7 bases). Trimming left V 4 bases short and J 1 base short, with 31 bases between. This CDR3 contains 21 residues. Germline V gene data show CDR1 as SGHRS and CDR2 as YFSETQ. The CDR3 DNA is TGCGCCAGCAGCGGGGGGAGACAGGGCTCTTTCAGATCCTCTCGCACAGATACGCAGTATTTT. Amino acid sequence: CASSGGRQGSFRSSRTDTQYF.

This clone was picked up a small number of times. The V gene is TRBV28, the J gene TRBJ1-1; 10 bases are shared with TRBD1. Germline assignment: CDR1 MDHEN and CDR2 SYDVKM. The CDR3 loop spans 15 amino acids. After removal of 5 bases from V and 3 bases from J, the junction contained 6 bases not matched to a gene. The CDR3 spells CASSATGGAHTEAFF. CDR3 DNA: TGTGCCAGCAGTGCGACAGGGGGCGCTCACACTGAAGCTTTCTTT.

CDR3 DNA sequence: TGTGCCAGCAGCCCCGGGGGGGGGATAGGGTTTCCCCAAGAGACCCAGTACTTC. The encoded protein is CASSPGGGIGFPQETQYF. The chain joins TRBV6-2 or TRBV6-3 to TRBJ2-5, with TRBD2 matching over 8 bases. The germline V gene encodes CDR1 MNHEY and CDR2 SVGEGT. Losses at the gene ends were 6 bases for V and 1 base for J; bases not matched to a gene: 16. CDR3 length: 18 residues.

The chain couples TRBV5-1 to TRBJ2-5; the D gene could be TRBD1 or TRBD2 (5 bases each). Germline assignment: CDR1 SGHRS and CDR2 YFSETQ. CDR3 length: 13 residues. V shed 4 bases and J shed 5 bases, with 12 bases lying between them. The CDR3 spells CASSPRWGETQYF. The DNA for the CDR3 is TGCGCCAGCAGCCCACGTTGGGGGGAGACCCAGTACTTC. The whole variable domain, filled in from reference TRBV5-1 and TRBJ2-5, reads KAGVTQTPRYLIKTRGQQVTLSCSPISGHRSVSWYQQTPGQGLQFLFEYFSETQRNKGNFPGRFSGRQFSNSRSEMNVSTLELGDSALYLCASSPRWGETQYFGPGTRLLVL.

The chain uses TRBV19 and TRBJ2-7; D tentatively fits TRBD1 or TRBD2 (5 bases each). This CDR3 contains 15 residues. Germline V gives CDR1 LNHDA, CDR2 SQIVND (reference sequence). The V gene lost 3 bases and the J gene lost 0 bases, with 12 bases spanning the gap. CDR3 nucleotide sequence: TGTGCCAGTAGTATCGGGGCGCTAAACTCCTACGAGCAGTACTTC. It translates to CASSIGALNSYEQYF. Drawing the rest from reference TRBV19 and TRBJ2-7, the complete variable domain is DGGITQSPKYLFRKEGQNVTLSCEQNLNHDAMYWYRQDPGQGLRLIYYSQIVNDFQKGDIAEGYSVSREKKESFPLTVTSAQKNPTAFYLCASSIGALNSYEQYFGPGTRLTVT.

The chain employs TRBV9 and TRBJ1-3, with D uncertain. The V end lost 3 bases, the J end lost 4 bases, and 14 bases lay between the germline ends. Per germline, CDR1 SGDLS and CDR2 YYNGEE. This CDR3 has 15 residues. CDR3 in DNA: TGTGCCAGCAGCGAAAGCATCGGAGGAGGAAACACCATATATTTT. Translated: CASSESIGGGNTIYF.

The chain has TRBV2 and TRBJ2-1, with 10 positions matching TRBD2. This CDR3 is built from 15 residues. V shed 6 bases and J 7 bases; nucleotides not matched to a gene: 9. CDR1 SNHLY and CDR2 FYNNEI come from the germline V gene. The CDR3 region is CASRSTTSGYNEQFF. CDR3 DNA sequence: TGTGCCAGCAGGAGCACGACTAGCGGGTATAATGAGCAGTTCTTC.

V gene TRBV29-1 combines with J gene TRBJ2-2; 9 bases match TRBD2. Trimming at V came to 8 bases and at J to 7 bases, leaving 5 bases not matched to a gene. Germline CDR1 SQVTM, CDR2 ANQGSEA. The CDR3 has 12 residues. The CDR3 sequence: CSLGLANGELFF. In DNA, the CDR3 is TGCAGCCTTGGACTAGCGAACGGGGAGCTGTTTTTT.

The gene calls are TRBV7-2 and TRBJ2-1; D not resolved. Trimming left V 1 base short and J 6 bases short, with 10 bases between. CDR1 and CDR2 from the germline V gene are SGHTA and FQGNSA. The CDR3 has 14 amino acids. CDR3: CASSLDKRGNEQFF. For the CDR3, the DNA is TGTGCCAGCAGCTTAGACAAGCGTGGCAATGAGCAGTTCTTC.

V usage is TRBV27 and J usage is TRBJ2-7, with 10 positions matching TRBD2. The V and J ends lost 0 bases and 2 bases, in that order; junction bases with no gene match: 13. CDR3 size: 19 residues. Germline loops: CDR1 MNHEY, CDR2 SMNVEV (reference sequence). The CDR3 DNA reads TGTGCCAGCAGTTTATCGGGGTGGATAGCGGGAGGATCCCCCTACGAGCAGTACTTC. Translating gives CASSLSGWIAGGSPYEQYF.

This sequence joins TRBV28 and TRBJ1-1; no clear D. CDR3 length: 11 amino acids. Germline assignment: CDR1 MDHEN and CDR2 SYDVKM. V was trimmed by 5 bases and J by 11 bases, leaving 12 bases between them. CDR3 sequence: CASSNGVYAFF. The DNA of the CDR3 is TGTGCCAGCAGTAATGGGGTCTATGCTTTCTTT.

This rearrangement joins TRBV13 to TRBJ2-1; 15 nucleotides match TRBD2. This CDR3 contains 18 residues. The V segment lost 4 bases and the J segment 7 bases; nucleotides outside the gene matches: 11. Germline V gene data show CDR1 as PRHDT and CDR2 as FYEKMQ (reference sequence). The CDR3 region has the DNA TGTGCCAGCAGCTCATACGGACTAGCGGGAGGGAGGCGGAATGAGCAGTTCTTC. Translated: CASSSYGLAGGRRNEQFF.

To note about this clone: A junction end diverges from the germline sequence, so it may reflect a read error. The CDR3 sequence is CASILLPGGHNEQFF. As DNA, the CDR3 is TGCGCCAGCATCTTGCTCCCCGGGGGGCACAATGAGCAGTTCTTC. The chain carries TRBV5-1 and TRBJ2-1; perhaps TRBD2 as D (7 bases). The germline CDR1 and CDR2 sequences are SGHRS and YFSETQ. The CDR3 loop spans 15 amino acids.